Listed below are T cell receptor beta chains from one sample, sequenced in a study of vaccination effects on CD4 cells after COVID-19. Their antigens are not known. Sequenced by immunoSEQ multiplex PCR; TCRdb stores in-frame clones only, minus some. The profile shows tens of thousands of clones, around 80% of them singletons. The sequenced sample was CD4+ T cells from PBMCs cultured without peptide, obtained before COVID-19 vaccination. The receptors stem from a human donor who received a COVID-19 vaccine. Each CDR3 is given with its conserved first and last residue. Fields, in order: D gene, J gene, clone size, V gene, CDR3 DNA, CDR3 protein. The D gene is left open where the match is weak. Size is omitted from some rows. Given values are once, few, many or a class for expanded clones.

TRBD2 TRBJ2-2 NA TRBV27 TGTGCCAGCAGTCCGGGACTAGCGGTGAACACCGGGGAGCTGTTTTTT CASSPGLAVNTGELFF
TRBD1 TRBJ1-6 NA TRBV10-3 TGTGCCGCCCGTCCCGGACAGGGGATATTATCACCCCTCCACTTT CAARPGQGILSPLHF
NA TRBJ2-3 NA TRBV6-5 TGTGCCAGCAGTTACTCTCGGGCAGATACGCAGTATTTT CASSYSRADTQYF
TRBD1 TRBJ2-1 NA TRBV28 TGTGCCAGCAGTTCCGCCTGGGACAGGGGTAATGAGCAGTTCTTC CASSSAWDRGNEQFF
NA TRBJ1-1 NA TRBV20-1 TGCAGTGCTAGTCCCACGACGGGGACTGAAGCTTTCTTT CSASPTTGTEAFF
TRBD2 TRBJ2-2 NA TRBV28 TGTGCCAGCAGTGTAACGGGGGGGCGGGCCGGGGAGCTGTTTTTT CASSVTGGRAGELFF
TRBD2 TRBJ2-2 NA TRBV5-1 TGCGCCAGCAGCCCGGGACTAGCGGGAGCTACCGGGGAGCTGTTTTTT CASSPGLAGATGELFF
TRBD2 TRBJ2-1 NA TRBV7-9 TGTGCCAGCAGCTTCGGGGGGTCCTACAATGAGCAGTTCTTC CASSFGGSYNEQFF
NA TRBJ1-1 once TRBV5-5 TGTGCCAGCAGCTTACAGAGAATGAACACTGAAGCTTTCTTT CASSLQRMNTEAFF
NA TRBJ2-1 NA TRBV7-2 TGTGCCAGCAGCCCGAGGGGGGGGAACTACAATGAGCAGTTCTTC CASSPRGGNYNEQFF
TRBD1 TRBJ1-1 NA TRBV6-5 TGTGCCAGCAGAATACAGGGGGGAAACACTGAAGCTTTCTTT CASRIQGGNTEAFF
TRBD2 TRBJ2-1 NA TRBV24-1 TGTGCCACCAGTGATCGAAGCGGGGGGGCCTACAATGAGCAGTTCTTC CATSDRSGGAYNEQFF
TRBD2 TRBJ2-3 NA TRBV4-2 TGTGCCAGCAGCCAAGTCGAGCGGGGGGCAGATACGCAGTATTTT CASSQVERGADTQYF
NA TRBJ2-3 NA TRBV9 TGTGCCAGCAGCGTCGAGTGGCGGGCCCAAGCTAGCACAGATACGCAGTATTTT CASSVEWRAQASTDTQYF
NA TRBJ2-3 NA TRBV19 TGTGCCAGTAGTATATTCTGGGGGCGGGATACGCAGTATTTT CASSIFWGRDTQYF
TRBD2 TRBJ2-1 NA TRBV10-2 TGCGCCAGCAGCTTGTTAGCGGGGGTAGGCAATGAGCAGTTCTTC CASSLLAGVGNEQFF
TRBD1 TRBJ1-5 NA TRBV12-5 TGTGCTAGTGGTTTGGTACGGGCGGGCAGGGGGGATCAGCCCCAGCATTTT CASGLVRAGRGDQPQHF
NA TRBJ2-5 NA TRBV30 TGTGCCTGGAGACGGGCAGGAGAGACCCAGTACTTC CAWRRAGETQYF
NA TRBJ2-2 NA TRBV2 TGTGCCAGCAGTGAAGGGCACACAACCGGGGAGCTGTTTTTT CASSEGHTTGELFF
NA TRBJ2-2 NA TRBV3-1/TRBV3-2 TGTGCCAGCAGCCAGTCCACAAACACCGGGGAGCTGTTTTTT CASSQSTNTGELFF
NA TRBJ1-2 NA TRBV5-4 TGTGCCAGCAGCTTGGATGGGGGCTATGGCTACACCTTC CASSLDGGYGYTF
TRBD1 TRBJ2-5 NA TRBV14 TGTGCCAGCAGCCAAGATCGACGGACAGGCGAGGAGACCCAGTACTTC CASSQDRRTGEETQYF
NA TRBJ1-1 few TRBV5-1 TGCGCCAGCAGCCTGGGACGGCTGCACACTGAAGCTTTCTTT CASSLGRLHTEAFF
TRBD1 TRBJ2-5 NA TRBV6-5 TGTGCCAGCAGTAGGGGACAGACCGAGACCCAGTACTTC CASSRGQTETQYF
TRBD1 TRBJ2-3 NA TRBV5-4 TGTGCCAGCAGCTTGGCCAGGGGGCGAAGCACAGATACGCAGTATTTT CASSLARGRSTDTQYF
NA TRBJ1-2 NA TRBV7-2 TGTGCCAGCAGCTTATTCGGGACTGGCTACACCTTC CASSLFGTGYTF
TRBD2 TRBJ2-5 NA TRBV5-1 TGCGCCAGCAGCCCTCCCGGACTAGCGGGGGGGGAGACCCAGTACTTC CASSPPGLAGGETQYF
NA TRBJ2-5 NA TRBV12-3/TRBV12-4 TGTGCCAGCAGTTTAACCGAGACCCAGTACTTC CASSLTETQYF
NA TRBJ1-3 NA TRBV27 TGTGCCAGCAGTCCCCGGGGCTCTGGAAACACCATATATTTT CASSPRGSGNTIYF
TRBD2 TRBJ2-3 few TRBV5-6 TGTGCCAGCAGCTTTCGCTCTAGCGGAACAGATACGCAGTATTTT CASSFRSSGTDTQYF
NA TRBJ2-5 NA TRBV7-9 TGTGCCAGCACCCCGGGAGCCGAAGAGACCCAGTACTTC CASTPGAEETQYF
TRBD1 TRBJ1-5 NA TRBV24-1 TGTGCCACCAGTGATCGAGGGGGCAGAGGTCAGCCCCAGCATTTT CATSDRGGRGQPQHF
TRBD1 TRBJ2-2 NA TRBV7-2 TGTGCCAGCAGCTTTACAGGGGGCACCGGGGAGCTGTTTTTT CASSFTGGTGELFF
NA TRBJ2-5 NA TRBV6-2/TRBV6-3 TGTGCCAGCAGTTACTCGGGGGGGCCGGGAGAGACCCAGTACTTC CASSYSGGPGETQYF
TRBD2 TRBJ2-3 NA TRBV7-2 TGTGCCAGCAGCCCTGGGAGAGCGGGGGGCACAGATACGCAGTATTTT CASSPGRAGGTDTQYF
NA TRBJ1-4 NA TRBV6-4 TGTGCCAGCAGTCGCCCTGCGAAGTCCCAAGAAAAACTGTTTTTT CASSRPAKSQEKLFF
TRBD1 TRBJ1-4 NA TRBV7-2 TGTGCCAGCAGCTTAGGGATCGGGACAGGGAATGAAAAACTGTTTTTT CASSLGIGTGNEKLFF
NA TRBJ2-2 NA TRBV3-1/TRBV3-2 TGTGCCAGCAGCCAAGATTGGGGGGCGGGGGCCCCCGGGGAGCTGTTTTTT CASSQDWGAGAPGELFF
NA TRBJ1-5 few TRBV28 TGTGCCAGCACGCGGGGAGGATATAGCAATCAGCCCCAGCATTTT CASTRGGYSNQPQHF
TRBD1 TRBJ1-2 NA TRBV7-8 TGTGCCAGCAGCAACGGACAGGGAGGGGTCTATGGCTACACCTTC CASSNGQGGVYGYTF
NA TRBJ1-2 NA TRBV7-9 TGTGCCAGCAGCTTAGGACCATGGGGACGGAGGATCTCTAACTATGGCTACACCTTC CASSLGPWGRRISNYGYTF
NA TRBJ1-2 NA TRBV2 TGTGCCAGCAGACTCGGCTCACGCCCCTATGGCTACACCTTC CASRLGSRPYGYTF
TRBD2 TRBJ2-1 few TRBV5-4 TGTGCCAGCAGCCTGCGGACTAGCGGGGGGGCCAATGAGCAGTTCTTC CASSLRTSGGANEQFF
NA TRBJ1-5 NA TRBV19 TGTGCCAGTAGCCGAGGGTTCGGAGGCAATCAGCCCCAGCATTTT CASSRGFGGNQPQHF
NA TRBJ1-6 NA TRBV19 TGTGCCAGTAGTATAGACGGGCAGGCGAATTCACCCCTCCACTTT CASSIDGQANSPLHF
TRBD2 TRBJ2-1 NA TRBV7-2 TGTGCCAGCAGCTCGAATAGACTAGCGGGGGACAATGAGCAGTTCTTC CASSSNRLAGDNEQFF
NA TRBJ1-6 NA TRBV2 TGTGCCAGCGGTCCAGGCAATTCACCCCTCCACTTT CASGPGNSPLHF
TRBD2 TRBJ2-3 once TRBV5-1 TGCGCCAGCAGCTTGAGCGGGGGGGCAGATACGCAGTATTTT CASSLSGGADTQYF
TRBD2 TRBJ2-4 NA TRBV7-2 TGTGCCAGCAGCTTAGGGTCTAGCGGGGGGGCGAACATTCAGTACTTC CASSLGSSGGANIQYF
NA TRBJ2-2 NA TRBV18 TGTGCCAGCTCACCCCCGGACAAGAACACCGGGGAGCTGTTTTTT CASSPPDKNTGELFF
TRBD1 TRBJ1-4 NA TRBV9 TGTGCCAGCAGCAAAGACAGGGGGCTTGAAAAACTGTTTTTT CASSKDRGLEKLFF
NA TRBJ1-6 NA TRBV28 TGTGCCAGCTTACGGGCTAATTCACCCCTCCACTTT CASLRANSPLHF
TRBD1 TRBJ1-5 NA TRBV24-1 TGTGCCACCGCGGCATCCTCCGGGACAGGGGGCGGTCAGCCCCAGCATTTT CATAASSGTGGGQPQHF
NA TRBJ1-3 NA TRBV5-1 TGCGCCAGCAGCTTGGACACCGACTCTGGAAACACCATATATTTT CASSLDTDSGNTIYF
TRBD1 TRBJ1-5 NA TRBV3-1/TRBV3-2 TGTGCCAGCAGCCAAGGTTCACAGGGGGGGAGGCCCCAGCATTTT CASSQGSQGGRPQHF
NA TRBJ1-2 NA TRBV15 TGTGCCACCAGCAGAGATCGGGGGCACAACTATGGCTACACCTTC CATSRDRGHNYGYTF
NA TRBJ1-1 NA TRBV5-1 TGCGCCAGCAGCTTGGTATCTGGAACGGATGAAGCTTTCTTT CASSLVSGTDEAFF
NA TRBJ1-2 NA TRBV6-6 TGTGCCAGCAGCAACGGGATACTCCAGGGGGGCTACACCTTC CASSNGILQGGYTF
TRBD1 TRBJ1-1 NA TRBV7-2 TGTGCCAGCAGCCAGAAAGGAGTGGGACAGATGAACACTGAAGCTTTCTTT CASSQKGVGQMNTEAFF
NA TRBJ1-3 once TRBV6-5 TGTGCCAGCAGTTACTCGGCAACTGGAAACACCATATATTTT CASSYSATGNTIYF